The next 26 T cell receptor beta chains were all read from a single sample in a study of early T cells in non-severe SARS-CoV-2 infection. TCRdb re-analysed the 5' RACE reads in MiXCR, keeping a single row per CDR3 protein. The data show some 20,000 distinct CDR3 sequences, more than 5% seen once. Source material: whole blood. Receptor source: an adult who was a healthcare worker with PCR-confirmed SARS-CoV-2 infection or an uninfected control (not recorded which).

At least ten counts were recorded for this clonotype. The chain recombines TRBV5-4 with TRBJ1-1; no reliable D call. Germline CDR1 SGHNT, CDR2 YYREEE (reference sequence). The V gene lost 5 bases and the J gene lost 1 base, with 6 bases spanning the gap. The CDR3 contains 12 residues. CDR3 sequence reads: CASRRTNTEAFF. The DNA for the CDR3 is TGTGCCAGCAGACGGACGAACACTGAAGCTTTCTTT.

The chain uses TRBV24-1 and TRBJ2-1; 10 nucleotides line up with TRBD2. The germline gives CDR1 KGHDR, CDR2 SFDVKD. Trimming at V came to 4 bases and at J to 0 bases, leaving 8 bases not matched to a gene. The CDR3 covers 18 residues. CDR3 DNA sequence: TGTGCCACCAGTGACCCCGGACTAGCGGTAAGCTCCTACAATGAGCAGTTCTTC. It specifies CATSDPGLAVSSYNEQFF.

V is TRBV3-1 and J is TRBJ2-7, with D uncertain. CDR3 size: 12 residues. V was pared by 4 bases and J by 7 bases, with 11 bases between. The germline V gene encodes CDR1 LGHDT and CDR2 YNNKEL (reference sequence). The chain's CDR3 is CASSLNPREQYF. The CDR3 bases are TGTGCCAGCAGCCTAAACCCCCGGGAGCAGTACTTC.

V is TRBV3-2 and J is TRBJ2-3; the table's D call TRBD1 went unverified against the DNA. TRBV3-2 is recorded as a pseudogene. This CDR3 comprises 16 residues. CDR3: CASSQVRQGDGDTQYF. The CDR3, as DNA: TGTGCCAGCAGCCAAGTAAGACAGGGGGACGGGGATACGCAGTATTTT.

This clonotype was counted at least ten times. V is TRBV3-1 and J is TRBJ2-7; D uncertain. Between the trimmed V and J ends, which lost 4 bases and 2 bases, there was a span of 12 bases. Germline assignment: CDR1 LGHDT and CDR2 YNNKEL (reference sequence). The CDR3 contains 14 residues. Here the CDR3 DNA reads TGTGCCAGCAGCCCGACGACGGATACCTACGAGCAGTACTTC. The encoded protein is CASSPTTDTYEQYF.

This clonotype was observed many times. The chain couples TRBV11-3 to TRBJ2-1; no definite D call. Germline V gives CDR1 SGHNT, CDR2 YENEEA. Deletions cut 6 bases from V and 6 bases from J, with 21 bases between. The CDR3 covers 16 residues. CDR3 in amino acids: CASSLEDRANSNEQFF. CDR3 in DNA: TGTGCCAGCAGTCTAGAAGACCGGGCGAATTCCAATGAGCAGTTCTTC.

This clonotype was observed at least ten times. The genes are TRBV13 and TRBJ1-6; unclear D gene. The ends were cut back, 8 bases at V and 13 bases at J, with 15 bases in the middle. Germline loops: CDR1 PRHDT, CDR2 FYEKMQ (reference sequence). The CDR3 is 12 residues long. In DNA form, the CDR3 reads TGTGCCAGCCAGATCCGAGGGTTGCCCCTCCACTTT. Amino acid sequence: CASQIRGLPLHF.

The chain combines TRBV5-1 with TRBJ2-2; D call uncertain. Germline V lookup: CDR1 SGHRS, CDR2 YFSETQ. The CDR3 runs to 14 residues. Trimming took 3 bases from V and 4 from J, leaving 10 bases between them. The CDR3 DNA reads as TGCGCCAGCAGCTATAGACCAAGCACCGGGGAGCTGTTTTTT. Translating it yields CASSYRPSTGELFF.

This clonotype is labeled medium-sized. The rearrangement joins TRBV6-6 to TRBJ1-2; no clear D. CDR3 size: 14 residues. V lost 6 bases and J lost 0, with 11 bases in between. Per the germline V gene, CDR1 is MNHNY and CDR2 is SVGAGI (reference sequence). In DNA form, the CDR3 reads TGTGCCAGCAGCTCACTTAGAGCTAACTATGGCTACACCTTC. Residues: CASSSLRANYGYTF.

This clonotype was recorded many times. The chain combines TRBV28 with TRBJ1-4; 7 nucleotides agree with TRBD1. Germline V CDR1 and CDR2: MDHEN, SYDVKM. V lost 7 bases and J lost 1; bases outside the gene matches: 9. This CDR3 is built from 16 residues. The CDR3 DNA follows: TGTGCCAGCAAGCTCGCAGGGGGAGGAACTAATGAAAAACTGTTTTTT. Translated: CASKLAGGGTNEKLFF.

This clonotype was found many times. DNA for the CDR3: TGTGCCAGCAGTGAGACTAGCGGTGGCACAGATACGCAGTATTTT. Translating gives CASSETSGGTDTQYF. The chain combines TRBV28 with TRBJ2-3; TRBD2 agrees at 9 bases. CDR1 MDHEN and CDR2 SYDVKM come from the germline V gene. The CDR3 covers 15 residues. Trimming took 5 bases from V and 1 from J; bases not matched to a gene: 4.

This clonotype was seen ten or more times. This rearrangement joins TRBV4-2 to TRBJ2-3; the match to TRBD1 covers 9 bases. Germline values: CDR1 LGHNA, CDR2 YNFKEQ. This CDR3 contains 14 residues. V trimming: 4 bases; J trimming: 2 bases; junction bases outside the gene matches: 1. CDR3 nucleotide sequence: TGTGCCAGCAGCCGGGACAGGGACACAGATACGCAGTATTTT. Protein product: CASSRDRDTDTQYF.

At least ten counts were recorded for this clonotype. V and J are TRBV10-1 and TRBJ2-3; either TRBD1 or TRBD2 may supply D (5 bases each). The CDR3 covers 13 residues. Trimming took off 7 bases at V and 2 bases at J, with 10 bases between the two ends. CDR1 is WNHNN and CDR2 is SYGVQD in the germline V gene (reference sequence). CDR3 residues: CASTRDLTDTQYF. In DNA, the CDR3 is TGCGCCAGCACTAGGGACCTCACAGATACGCAGTATTTT.

This clonotype was seen ten or more times. The chain couples TRBV11-3 to TRBJ2-7; the D is unclear. The CDR3 loop spans 14 amino acids. From germline, CDR1 is SGHNT and CDR2 YENEEA. The ends were cut back, 1 base at V and 3 bases at J, with 10 bases in the middle. The CDR3 nucleotides are TGTGCCAGCAGCTTAGGCGGCGGAGTCTACGAGCAGTACTTC. It specifies CASSLGGGVYEQYF.

This clonotype was picked up many times. The V gene is TRBV20-1, the J gene TRBJ2-1, with a tentative D call TRBD2 (5 bases). CDR3 size: 16 residues. The V gene's germline CDR1 is DFQATT and CDR2 SNEGSKA (reference sequence). The ends were cut back, 3 bases at V and 1 base at J, with 16 bases in the middle. The CDR3 loop reads CSARDDLALSYNEQFF. The CDR3 DNA sequence: TGCAGTGCTAGGGACGATCTAGCTCTTTCCTACAATGAGCAGTTCTTC.

There are a few counts of this clonotype. The V gene is TRBV11-2, the J gene TRBJ1-1; D may be TRBD1 (6 bases). V gave up 3 bases and J gave up 8 bases, with 13 bases separating them. Germline CDR1 reads SGHAT; CDR2 reads FQNNGV. This CDR3 has 13 residues. The CDR3 here is CASSFGQTTEAFF. CDR3 nucleotides: TGTGCCAGCAGCTTTGGACAGACTACCGAAGCTTTCTTT.

In its sample, this clonotype ranks as medium-sized. The gene calls are TRBV15 and TRBJ2-1; D is undetermined. Looked up from germline, CDR1 is LNHNV and CDR2 is YYDKDF (reference sequence). The germline V and J ends were trimmed by 5 bases and 6 bases, with 14 bases remaining between them. The CDR3 extends over 14 amino acids. The CDR3 nucleotides read TGTGCCACCAGCTCCCCTCCGCCTAGCAATGAGCAGTTCTTC. Its translation: CATSSPPPSNEQFF. Full variable domain (remainder filled in from reference TRBV15 and TRBJ2-1): DAMVIQNPRYQVTQFGKPVTLSCSQTLNHNVMYWYQQKSSQAPKLLFHYYDKDFNNEADTPDNFQSRRPNTSFCFLDIRSPGLGDTAMYLCATSSPPPSNEQFFGPGTRLTVL.

By its share, this clonotype is medium-sized. This rearrangement joins TRBV7-2 to TRBJ2-1; no clear D gene. Trimming left V 0 bases short and J 1 base short, with 4 bases between. Germline CDR1 reads SGHTA; CDR2 reads FQGNSA. The CDR3 length is 14 residues. CDR3 protein: CASSLAGSYNEQFF. CDR3 in DNA: TGTGCCAGCAGCTTAGCGGGGTCCTACAATGAGCAGTTCTTC.

This clonotype was found many times. This chain links TRBV18 with TRBJ2-7; maybe TRBD1 (6 bases). Germline values: CDR1 KGHSH, CDR2 LQKENI. V lost 1 base and J 5 bases, leaving 15 bases between the germline ends. The CDR3 covers 15 residues. For the CDR3, the DNA is TGTGCCAGCTCACCACGCAGGGGCGAGTTACACGAGCAGTACTTC. Translating it yields CASSPRRGELHEQYF. The full variable domain, completed using reference TRBV18 and TRBJ2-7, is NAGVMQNPRHLVRRRGQEARLRCSPMKGHSHVYWYRQLPEEGLKFMVYLQKENIIDESGMPKERFSAEFPKEGPSILRIQQVVRGDSAAYFCASSPRRGELHEQYFGPGTRLTVT.

This clonotype was counted many times. The rearrangement links TRBV5-1 to TRBJ2-1, with 7 bases aligning to TRBD2. CDR1 is SGHRS, CDR2 YFSETQ, per germline. This CDR3 is built from 16 residues. V shed 5 bases and J 6 bases; nucleotides not matched to a gene: 14. For the CDR3, the DNA is TGCGCCAGCAGTTTTGGGGGGTCCCCTAGCGGCAATGAGCAGTTCTTC. Translating gives CASSFGGSPSGNEQFF.

This clonotype was picked up many times. The V gene is TRBV7-8, the J gene TRBJ1-6; no definite D call. Germline CDR1 reads SGHVS; CDR2 reads FQNEAQ. CDR3 length: 17 amino acids. Trimming pared 5 bases from V and 6 bases from J, leaving 20 bases between. The CDR3, as DNA: TGTGCCAGCAGCGACAACCAATGGACGGTCCCTAATTCACCCCTCCACTTT. Encoded protein: CASSDNQWTVPNSPLHF.

The gene calls are TRBV11-2 and TRBJ2-5; 8 nucleotides line up with TRBD1. Trimming cost V 1 base and J 4 bases; bases outside gene matches: 8. CDR3 length: 16 residues. Per the germline V gene, CDR1 is SGHAT and CDR2 is FQNNGV. CDR3 sequence: CASSLGLRTGTETQYF. CDR3 bases: TGTGCCAGCAGCTTAGGTTTGCGGACAGGGACAGAGACCCAGTACTTC.

The chain combines TRBV28 with TRBJ2-7; the D is unclear. The germline gives CDR1 MDHEN, CDR2 SYDVKM. The CDR3 totals 14 residues. V dropped 2 bases and J dropped 2 bases, with 10 bases sitting between them. CDR3 nucleotides: TGTGCCAGCAGTTTAGAAGGCACCCCCTACGAGCAGTACTTC. This gives the protein CASSLEGTPYEQYF.

The chain employs TRBV10-3 and TRBJ2-7; D is perhaps TRBD1 or TRBD2 (5 bases each). The V gene lost 4 bases and the J gene lost 6 bases, with 16 bases spanning the gap. This CDR3 spans 14 amino acids. Germline V lookup: CDR1 ENHRY, CDR2 SYGVKD. CDR3 protein: CAISAAGTAGEQYF. The CDR3 DNA follows: TGTGCCATCAGTGCTGCCGGGACCGCGGGCGAGCAGTACTTC.

This clonotype was counted ten times or more. The chain carries TRBV5-1 and TRBJ2-2; 10 bases are a match to TRBD1. This CDR3 region has 16 residues. Trimming cost V 4 bases and J 5 bases; bases outside gene matches: 8. Germline V gives CDR1 SGHRS, CDR2 YFSETQ. The CDR3 bases are TGCGCCAGCAGCCCCTGGACAGGGGGTGGGACCGGGGAGCTGTTTTTT. The encoded protein is CASSPWTGGGTGELFF.

By share, this clonotype counts as medium-sized (0.01 to 0.1%). The rearrangement uses TRBV27 and TRBJ2-1; D gene ambiguous. The germline V gene has CDR1 MNHEY and CDR2 SMNVEV (reference sequence). Trimming cost V 5 bases and J 0 bases, with 11 bases left between them. The CDR3 length is 15 residues. Here the CDR3 reads CASSVTLSSYNEQFF. The CDR3 DNA is TGTGCCAGCAGTGTGACCCTGAGCTCCTACAATGAGCAGTTCTTC.